This is a list of T cell receptor beta chains from one sample in a study of cytomegalovirus exposure and HLA in healthy donors. TCRdb's copy holds only in-frame clones and misses some; the assay was immunoSEQ multiplex PCR. Among some 170,000 clones listed, 79% were seen once. The specimen was PBMCs. The receptors were gathered from a man aged 35-49 years in good health and CMV-seronegative. Each CDR3 is given with its conserved first and last residue. Each record gives: CDR3 protein, CDR3 DNA, V gene, J gene, D gene, clone size. The D gene is left open where the match is weak. Size values are once, few and many counts, or a class for expanded clones, and some rows have none.

CDR3 protein: CVREVRGGQGSPTNGYTF; CDR3 DNA: TGCGTCCGGGAAGTTAGGGGGGGACAGGGTTCTCCTACCAATGGCTACACCTTC; V gene: TRBV7-2; J gene: TRBJ1-2; D gene: TRBD1; clone size: NA
CDR3 protein: CASSRSTGGYEQYF; CDR3 DNA: TGTGCCAGCAGCAGATCGACAGGGGGCTACGAGCAGTACTTC; V gene: TRBV9; J gene: TRBJ2-7; D gene: TRBD1; clone size: NA
CDR3 protein: CASSRAFNSNQPQHF; CDR3 DNA: TGTGCCAGCAGTCGAGCATTTAATAGCAATCAGCCCCAGCATTTT; V gene: TRBV27; J gene: TRBJ1-5; D gene: NA; clone size: NA
CDR3 protein: CASSQGGEAFF; CDR3 DNA: TGTGCCAGCAGCCAAGGAGGTGAAGCTTTCTTT; V gene: TRBV14; J gene: TRBJ1-1; D gene: NA; clone size: NA
CDR3 protein: CASSLEWLAGGDTQYF; CDR3 DNA: TGCGCCAGCAGCTTGGAGTGGCTAGCGGGAGGAGATACGCAGTATTTT; V gene: TRBV5-1; J gene: TRBJ2-3; D gene: TRBD2; clone size: NA
CDR3 protein: CASSRGGYTGELFF; CDR3 DNA: TGTGCCAGCAGCCGGGGGGGATACACCGGGGAGCTGTTTTTT; V gene: TRBV7-2; J gene: TRBJ2-2; D gene: TRBD2; clone size: few
CDR3 protein: CAISVMRGQGSPLHF; CDR3 DNA: TGTGCCATCAGTGTGATGAGGGGGCAAGGTTCACCCCTCCACTTT; V gene: TRBV10-3; J gene: TRBJ1-6; D gene: TRBD1; clone size: few
CDR3 protein: CASSYSGTAETQYF; CDR3 DNA: TGTGCCAGCAGTTACTCCGGGACAGCAGAGACCCAGTACTTC; V gene: TRBV6-5; J gene: TRBJ2-5; D gene: TRBD1; clone size: NA
CDR3 protein: CASSLEPSGNYEQYF; CDR3 DNA: TGTGCCAGCAGCTTAGAACCTAGCGGGAACTACGAGCAGTACTTC; V gene: TRBV11-2; J gene: TRBJ2-7; D gene: TRBD2; clone size: NA
CDR3 protein: CASSMTGGGTDTQYF; CDR3 DNA: TGTGCCAGCAGTATGACAGGCGGTGGTACAGATACGCAGTATTTT; V gene: TRBV6-5; J gene: TRBJ2-3; D gene: NA; clone size: few
CDR3 protein: CASSFSSLNTGELFF; CDR3 DNA: TGTGCTAGCAGCTTCTCTTCCCTGAACACCGGGGAGCTGTTTTTT; V gene: TRBV7-7; J gene: TRBJ2-2; D gene: NA; clone size: NA
CDR3 protein: CASSPLDGRGGTF; CDR3 DNA: TGTGCCAGCAGTCCCCTGGACGGCAGGGGTGGCACCTTC; V gene: TRBV6-5; J gene: TRBJ1-2; D gene: NA; clone size: NA
CDR3 protein: CASSPERLPTYGYTF; CDR3 DNA: TGTGCCAGCTCACCAGAGAGACTACCGACCTATGGCTACACCTTC; V gene: TRBV18; J gene: TRBJ1-2; D gene: NA; clone size: NA
CDR3 protein: CASSRGLAVYEQYF; CDR3 DNA: TGTGCCAGCAGCAGAGGACTAGCGGTATACGAGCAGTACTTC; V gene: TRBV21-1; J gene: TRBJ2-7; D gene: NA; clone size: NA
CDR3 protein: CASSSSPSPEQFF; CDR3 DNA: TGTGCCAGCAGCTCTAGCCCAAGTCCTGAGCAGTTCTTC; V gene: TRBV7-2; J gene: TRBJ2-1; D gene: NA; clone size: NA
CDR3 protein: CASSLAPVSNYGYTF; CDR3 DNA: TGCGCCAGCAGCTTGGCCCCAGTTTCTAACTATGGCTACACCTTC; V gene: TRBV5-1; J gene: TRBJ1-2; D gene: NA; clone size: NA
CDR3 protein: CASRINRGMSNEQFF; CDR3 DNA: TGCGCCAGCAGAATTAACAGGGGCATGAGCAATGAGCAGTTCTTC; V gene: TRBV5-1; J gene: TRBJ2-1; D gene: TRBD1; clone size: NA
CDR3 protein: CATSRLPGGLGNQPQHF; CDR3 DNA: TGTGCCACCAGCAGGCTACCAGGGGGCTTAGGCAATCAGCCCCAGCATTTT; V gene: TRBV15; J gene: TRBJ1-5; D gene: TRBD1; clone size: NA
CDR3 protein: CASSLVGGAGEPYEQYF; CDR3 DNA: TGTGCCAGCAGCTTAGTAGGAGGAGCGGGAGAACCCTACGAGCAGTACTTC; V gene: TRBV7-2; J gene: TRBJ2-7; D gene: TRBD2; clone size: NA
CDR3 protein: CASSELAATTGELFF; CDR3 DNA: TGTGCCAGCAGTGAGTTAGCAGCTACCACCGGGGAGCTGTTTTTT; V gene: TRBV25-1; J gene: TRBJ2-2; D gene: NA; clone size: once
CDR3 protein: CASSPRGRPETQYF; CDR3 DNA: TGTGCCAGCTCACCTAGGGGGCGGCCAGAGACCCAGTACTTC; V gene: TRBV18; J gene: TRBJ2-5; D gene: TRBD1; clone size: NA
CDR3 protein: CASSGQGPGYTF; CDR3 DNA: TGTGCCAGTAGCGGACAGGGTCCTGGCTACACCTTC; V gene: TRBV19; J gene: TRBJ1-2; D gene: TRBD1; clone size: NA
CDR3 protein: CARGVVGGEQFF; CDR3 DNA: TGTGCCAGAGGGGTTGTGGGTGGTGAGCAGTTCTTC; V gene: TRBV7-9; J gene: TRBJ2-1; D gene: NA; clone size: NA
CDR3 protein: CASSPSAGVGLEQYF; CDR3 DNA: TGTGCCAGCAGCCCCTCAGCGGGTGTAGGTTTAGAGCAGTACTTC; V gene: TRBV27; J gene: TRBJ2-7; D gene: NA; clone size: once
CDR3 protein: CASSRPPGLAGGLDTQYF; CDR3 DNA: TGCGCCAGCAGCAGACCGCCGGGACTAGCGGGAGGGCTAGATACGCAGTATTTT; V gene: TRBV5-1; J gene: TRBJ2-3; D gene: TRBD2; clone size: NA
CDR3 protein: CASSHRQSSSYEQYF; CDR3 DNA: TGCGCCAGCAGCCATAGACAGAGTAGCTCCTACGAGCAGTACTTC; V gene: TRBV4-1; J gene: TRBJ2-7; D gene: NA; clone size: NA
CDR3 protein: CASSFSGRGSGYNEQFF; CDR3 DNA: TGTGCCAGCAGCTTCTCTGGTCGGGGGAGTGGTTACAATGAGCAGTTCTTC; V gene: TRBV7-2; J gene: TRBJ2-1; D gene: NA; clone size: NA
CDR3 protein: CASSTGMLDGYTF; CDR3 DNA: TGTGCCAGCTCCACGGGGATGCTCGATGGCTACACCTTC; V gene: TRBV6-6; J gene: TRBJ1-2; D gene: NA; clone size: NA
CDR3 protein: CASSIGTSGLREQFF; CDR3 DNA: TGTGCCAGTAGTATAGGGACTAGCGGGCTGAGAGAGCAGTTCTTC; V gene: TRBV19; J gene: TRBJ2-1; D gene: TRBD2; clone size: once
CDR3 protein: CASSIAGGRYNEQFF; CDR3 DNA: TGTGCCAGCAGCATCGCGGGAGGTCGATACAATGAGCAGTTCTTC; V gene: TRBV5-4; J gene: TRBJ2-1; D gene: TRBD2; clone size: NA
CDR3 protein: CASSQEGGGRQTGANVLTF; CDR3 DNA: TGCGCCAGCAGCCAAGAGGGAGGGGGGCGTCAGACTGGGGCCAACGTCCTGACTTTC; V gene: TRBV4-3; J gene: TRBJ2-6; D gene: NA; clone size: NA
CDR3 protein: CASSSTEYGYTF; CDR3 DNA: TGTGCCAGCAGCTCCACAGAGTATGGCTACACCTTC; V gene: TRBV7-9; J gene: TRBJ1-2; D gene: NA; clone size: NA
CDR3 protein: CASSVGVLAANTGELFF; CDR3 DNA: TGTGCCAGCAGCGTAGGTGTACTAGCAGCGAACACCGGGGAGCTGTTTTTT; V gene: TRBV9; J gene: TRBJ2-2; D gene: NA; clone size: NA
CDR3 protein: CASSLGGPGVRRYEQYF; CDR3 DNA: TGTGCCAGCAGCCTAGGGGGACCGGGAGTAAGAAGATACGAGCAGTACTTC; V gene: TRBV7-8; J gene: TRBJ2-7; D gene: NA; clone size: NA
CDR3 protein: CASSIQGARETQYF; CDR3 DNA: TGTGCCAGTAGTATTCAGGGGGCGCGAGAGACCCAGTACTTC; V gene: TRBV19; J gene: TRBJ2-5; D gene: TRBD1; clone size: NA
CDR3 protein: CASSQEGGLYF; CDR3 DNA: TGTGCCAGCAGCCAGGAAGGGGGTTTATACTTC; V gene: TRBV5-4; J gene: TRBJ2-7; D gene: NA; clone size: few
CDR3 protein: CASSLRVQPQHF; CDR3 DNA: TGTGCCAGCAGTTTACGGGTACAGCCCCAGCATTTT; V gene: TRBV28; J gene: TRBJ1-5; D gene: NA; clone size: NA
CDR3 protein: CASSILSWQISAGANVLTF; CDR3 DNA: TGTGCCAGTAGTATCTTGTCGTGGCAGATCTCAGCTGGGGCCAACGTCCTGACTTTC; V gene: TRBV19; J gene: TRBJ2-6; D gene: NA; clone size: NA
CDR3 protein: CASSWGAGLLEEQFF; CDR3 DNA: TGCGCCAGCAGCTGGGGGGCGGGACTACTCGAAGAGCAGTTCTTC; V gene: TRBV5-1; J gene: TRBJ2-1; D gene: NA; clone size: NA
CDR3 protein: CASSLDSLAGVQYF; CDR3 DNA: TGTGCCAGCAGCTTAGATTCACTAGCGGGAGTACAGTACTTC; V gene: TRBV7-9; J gene: TRBJ2-7; D gene: TRBD2; clone size: NA